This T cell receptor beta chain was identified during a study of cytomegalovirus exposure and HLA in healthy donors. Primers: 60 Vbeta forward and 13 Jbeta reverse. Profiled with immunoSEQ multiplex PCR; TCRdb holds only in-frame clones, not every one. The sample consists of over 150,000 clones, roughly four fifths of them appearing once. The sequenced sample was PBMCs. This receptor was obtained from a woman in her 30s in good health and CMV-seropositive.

The CDR3 is CASSPGQEILSANSPLHF. CDR3 in DNA: TGTGCCAGCAGTCCGGGACAGGAAATTTTATCGGCAAATTCACCCCTCCACTTT. The chain links TRBV28 to TRBJ1-6; TRBD1 matches 8 bases. V gave up 5 bases and J gave up 7 bases; unmatched junction bases: 16. The CDR3 spans 18 residues. Germline V gives CDR1 MDHEN, CDR2 SYDVKM.